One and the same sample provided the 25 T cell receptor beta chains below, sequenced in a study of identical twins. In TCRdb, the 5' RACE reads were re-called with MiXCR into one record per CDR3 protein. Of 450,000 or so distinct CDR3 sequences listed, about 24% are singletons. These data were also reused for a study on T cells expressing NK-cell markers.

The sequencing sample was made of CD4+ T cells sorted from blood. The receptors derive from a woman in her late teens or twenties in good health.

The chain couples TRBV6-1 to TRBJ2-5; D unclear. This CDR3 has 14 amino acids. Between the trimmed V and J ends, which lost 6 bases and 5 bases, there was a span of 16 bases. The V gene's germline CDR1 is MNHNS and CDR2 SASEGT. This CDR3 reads CASRVIASAETQYF. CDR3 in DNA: TGTGCCAGCAGGGTAATTGCGTCGGCGGAGACCCAGTACTTC.

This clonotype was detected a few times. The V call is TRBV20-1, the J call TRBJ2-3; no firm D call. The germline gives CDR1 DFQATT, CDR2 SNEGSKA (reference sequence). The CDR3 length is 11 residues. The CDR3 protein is CTPGSTDTQYF. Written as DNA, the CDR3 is TGCACCCCGGGTTCCACAGATACGCAGTATTTT.

DNA of the CDR3: TGTGCCAGCAGCCGCAGACCTCTGGCAGATCTCGGTAATTCACCCCTCCACTTT. Translation: CASSRRPLADLGNSPLHF. This chain links TRBV3-1 with TRBJ1-6; D is undetermined. The CDR3 loop spans 18 amino acids. Trimming removed 4 bases from V and 6 bases from J, with 22 bases in between. Germline lookup yields CDR1 LGHDT and CDR2 YNNKEL (reference sequence).

CDR3 loop: CATTKREFTDTQYF. CDR3 coding DNA: TGTGCCACCACTAAGCGGGAGTTCACAGATACGCAGTATTTT. This chain uses TRBV24-1 with TRBJ2-3, with 8 positions matching TRBD2. Germline V gives CDR1 KGHDR, CDR2 SFDVKD. The CDR3 has 14 residues. Trimming cost V 8 bases and J 2 bases; bases outside gene matches: 5.

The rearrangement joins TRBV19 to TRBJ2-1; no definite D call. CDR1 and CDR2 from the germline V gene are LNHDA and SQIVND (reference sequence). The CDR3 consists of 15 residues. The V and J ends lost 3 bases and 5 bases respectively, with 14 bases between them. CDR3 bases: TGTGCCAGTAGTATGGATCCGAACGACCACAATGAGCAGTTCTTC. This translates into CASSMDPNDHNEQFF.

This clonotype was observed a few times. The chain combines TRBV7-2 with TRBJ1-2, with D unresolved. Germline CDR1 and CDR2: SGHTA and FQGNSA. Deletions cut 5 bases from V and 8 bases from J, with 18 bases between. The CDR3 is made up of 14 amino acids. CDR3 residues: CASSSRAAREGYTF. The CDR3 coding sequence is TGTGCCAGCAGCAGTCGGGCAGCAAGAGAGGGCTACACCTTC.

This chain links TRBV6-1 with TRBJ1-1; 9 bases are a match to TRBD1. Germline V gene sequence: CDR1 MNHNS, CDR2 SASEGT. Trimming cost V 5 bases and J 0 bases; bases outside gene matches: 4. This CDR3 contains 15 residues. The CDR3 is CASSPWDRVNTEAFF. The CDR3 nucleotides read TGTGCCAGCAGTCCCTGGGACAGGGTGAACACTGAAGCTTTCTTT.

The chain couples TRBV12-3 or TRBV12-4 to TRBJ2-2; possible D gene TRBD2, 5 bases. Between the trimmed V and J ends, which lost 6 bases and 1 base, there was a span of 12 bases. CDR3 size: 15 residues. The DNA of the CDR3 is TGTGCCAGCAGAATCTTCCGGGGGAACACCGGGGAGCTGTTTTTT. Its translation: CASRIFRGNTGELFF.

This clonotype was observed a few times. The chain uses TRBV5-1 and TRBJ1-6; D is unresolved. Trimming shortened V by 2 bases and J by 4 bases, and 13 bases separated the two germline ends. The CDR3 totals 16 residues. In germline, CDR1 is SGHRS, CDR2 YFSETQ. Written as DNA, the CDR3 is TGCGCCAGCAGCTTCGCGGAGGGCGCGTATAATTCACCCCTCCACTTT. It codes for CASSFAEGAYNSPLHF.

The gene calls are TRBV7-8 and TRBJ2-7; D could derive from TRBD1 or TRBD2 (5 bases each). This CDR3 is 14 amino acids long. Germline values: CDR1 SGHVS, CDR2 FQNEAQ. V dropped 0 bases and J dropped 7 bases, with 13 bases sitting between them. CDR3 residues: CASSLAGLWGEQYF. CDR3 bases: TGTGCCAGCAGCTTAGCGGGTTTGTGGGGGGAGCAGTACTTC.

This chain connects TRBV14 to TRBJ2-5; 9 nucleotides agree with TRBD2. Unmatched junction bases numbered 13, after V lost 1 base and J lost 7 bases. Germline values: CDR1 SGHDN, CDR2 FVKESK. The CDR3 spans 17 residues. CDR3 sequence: CASSQGRGLARGVTQYF. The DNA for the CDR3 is TGTGCCAGCAGCCAAGGGAGGGGACTAGCCCGAGGAGTGACCCAGTACTTC. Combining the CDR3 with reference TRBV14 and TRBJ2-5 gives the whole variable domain EAGVTQFPSHSVIEKGQTVTLRCDPISGHDNLYWYRRVMGKEIKFLLHFVKESKQDESGMPNNRFLAERTGGTYSTLKVQPAELEDSGVYFCASSQGRGLARGVTQYFGPGTRLLVL.

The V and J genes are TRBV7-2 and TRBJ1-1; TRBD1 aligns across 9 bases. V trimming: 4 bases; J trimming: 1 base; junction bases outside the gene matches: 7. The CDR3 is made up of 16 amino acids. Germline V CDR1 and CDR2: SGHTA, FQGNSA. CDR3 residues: CASSSRGTGKNTEAFF. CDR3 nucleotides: TGTGCCAGCAGCTCACGAGGGACAGGGAAGAACACTGAAGCTTTCTTT.

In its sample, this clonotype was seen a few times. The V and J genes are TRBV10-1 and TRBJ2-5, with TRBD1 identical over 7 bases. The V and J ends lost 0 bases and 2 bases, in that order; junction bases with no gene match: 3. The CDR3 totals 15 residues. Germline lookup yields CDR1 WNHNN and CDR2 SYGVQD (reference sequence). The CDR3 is CASSESPTGQETQYF. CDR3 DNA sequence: TGCGCCAGCAGTGAGTCGCCGACAGGGCAAGAGACCCAGTACTTC.

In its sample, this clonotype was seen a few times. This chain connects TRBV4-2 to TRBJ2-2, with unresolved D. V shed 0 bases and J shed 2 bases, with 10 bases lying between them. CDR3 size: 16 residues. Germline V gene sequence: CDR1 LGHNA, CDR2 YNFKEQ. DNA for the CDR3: TGTGCCAGCAGCCAAGATGGGCCCGGAAACACCGGGGAGCTGTTTTTT. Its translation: CASSQDGPGNTGELFF.

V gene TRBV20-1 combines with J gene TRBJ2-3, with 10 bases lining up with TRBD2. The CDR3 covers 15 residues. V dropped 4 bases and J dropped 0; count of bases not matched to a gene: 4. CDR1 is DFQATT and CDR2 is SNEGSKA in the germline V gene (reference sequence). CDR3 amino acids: CSATPTSGSTDTQYF. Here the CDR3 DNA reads TGCAGTGCTACCCCGACTAGCGGGAGCACAGATACGCAGTATTTT.

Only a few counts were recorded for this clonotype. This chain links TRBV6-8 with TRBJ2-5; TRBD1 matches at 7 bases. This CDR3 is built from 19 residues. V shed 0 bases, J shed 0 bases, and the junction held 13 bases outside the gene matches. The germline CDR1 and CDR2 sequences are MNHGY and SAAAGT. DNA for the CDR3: TGTGCCAGCAGTTACTCCGCCTTTAGACGAACAGGGGACCAAGAGACCCAGTACTTC. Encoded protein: CASSYSAFRRTGDQETQYF.

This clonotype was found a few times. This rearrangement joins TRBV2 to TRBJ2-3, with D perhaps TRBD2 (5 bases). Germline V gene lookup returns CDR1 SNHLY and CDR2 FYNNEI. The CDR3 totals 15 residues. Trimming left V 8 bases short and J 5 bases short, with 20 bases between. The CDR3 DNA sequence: TGTGCCAGCTCCCGCCGCAGCGGTAAAATAGATACGCAGTATTTT. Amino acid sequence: CASSRRSGKIDTQYF.

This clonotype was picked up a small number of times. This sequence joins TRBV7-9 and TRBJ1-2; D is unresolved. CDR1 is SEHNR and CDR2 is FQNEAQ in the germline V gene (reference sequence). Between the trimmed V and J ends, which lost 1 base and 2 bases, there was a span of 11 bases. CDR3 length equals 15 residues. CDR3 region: CASSLGSAENYGYTF. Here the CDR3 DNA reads TGTGCCAGCAGCTTAGGTTCAGCTGAGAACTATGGCTACACCTTC.

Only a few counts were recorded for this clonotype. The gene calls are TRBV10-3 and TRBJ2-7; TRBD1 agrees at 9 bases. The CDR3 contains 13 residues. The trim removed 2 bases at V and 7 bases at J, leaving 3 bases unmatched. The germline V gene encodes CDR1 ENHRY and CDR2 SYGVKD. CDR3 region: CAISEGQGREQYF. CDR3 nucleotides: TGTGCCATCAGTGAGGGACAGGGGAGAGAGCAGTACTTC.

The CDR3 sequence: CASSLEVGLNTGELFF. The CDR3 nucleotides are TGTGCCAGCAGCTTAGAGGTCGGCTTGAACACCGGGGAGCTGTTTTTT. The chain employs TRBV7-6 and TRBJ2-2; D not certain. This CDR3 is 16 amino acids long. Trimming removed 1 base at V and 1 base at J, with 10 bases between. The V gene's germline CDR1 is SGHVS and CDR2 FNYEAQ.

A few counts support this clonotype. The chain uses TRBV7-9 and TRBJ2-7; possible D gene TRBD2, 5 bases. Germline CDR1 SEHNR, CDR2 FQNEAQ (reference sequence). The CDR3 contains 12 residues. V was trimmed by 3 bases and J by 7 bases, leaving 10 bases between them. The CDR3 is CASSFNPGEQYF. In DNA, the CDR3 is TGTGCCAGCAGCTTCAACCCGGGGGAGCAGTACTTC.

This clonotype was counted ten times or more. CDR3 sequence (DNA): TGCGCCAGCAGCTACTACTCGGGACAGATTAATTCACCCCTCCACTTT. Translated, it gives CASSYYSGQINSPLHF. V gene TRBV5-1 combines with J gene TRBJ1-6; 7 bases fit TRBD1. Germline CDR1 reads SGHRS; CDR2 reads YFSETQ. Losses at the gene ends were 3 bases for V and 6 bases for J; bases not matched to a gene: 9. This CDR3 spans 16 amino acids. The complete variable domain, with remaining parts taken from reference TRBV5-1 and TRBJ1-6, reads KAGVTQTPRYLIKTRGQQVTLSCSPISGHRSVSWYQQTPGQGLQFLFEYFSETQRNKGNFPGRFSGRQFSNSRSEMNVSTLELGDSALYLCASSYYSGQINSPLHFGNGTRLTVT.

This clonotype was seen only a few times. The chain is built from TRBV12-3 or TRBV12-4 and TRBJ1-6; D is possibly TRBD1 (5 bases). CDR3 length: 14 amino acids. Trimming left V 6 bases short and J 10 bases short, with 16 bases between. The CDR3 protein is CASRVPGTTSPLHF. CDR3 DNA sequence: TGTGCCAGCAGGGTGCCAGGGACTACCTCACCCCTCCACTTT.

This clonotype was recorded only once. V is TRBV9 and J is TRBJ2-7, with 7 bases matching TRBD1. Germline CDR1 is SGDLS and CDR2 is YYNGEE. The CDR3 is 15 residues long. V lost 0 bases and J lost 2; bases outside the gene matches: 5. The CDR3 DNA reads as TGTGCCAGCAGCGTAGCCCCAGGGGGACCCTACGAGCAGTACTTC. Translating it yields CASSVAPGGPYEQYF.

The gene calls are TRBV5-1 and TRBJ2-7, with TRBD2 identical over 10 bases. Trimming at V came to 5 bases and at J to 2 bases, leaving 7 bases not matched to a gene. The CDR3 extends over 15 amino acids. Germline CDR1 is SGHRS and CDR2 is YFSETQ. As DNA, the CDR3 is TGCGCCAGCAGTTTAGCGGGAGGCAACGCCTACGAGCAGTACTTC. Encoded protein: CASSLAGGNAYEQYF.